These 17 T cell receptor beta chains originate from one sample sequenced in a study of shared clonotypes between healthy human individuals. Profiling relied on immunoSEQ multiplex PCR, and the TCRdb table lists in-frame clones only, not all of them. The sample contains some 2 million clones, roughly 94% of which appear only once. Terminally differentiated effector memory CD45RA+ cells were left out of the naive CD8 fraction, which was CD45RO-negative and positively selected for CCR7. Sequencing was performed on naive CD8+ T cells sorted from blood. Every receptor here comes from a man younger than 35 in good health.

A word on this clone: In the same sample, other DNA sequences code for this CDR3. The chain recombines TRBV6-5 with TRBJ2-7, with a possible D match to TRBD1 (5 bases). This CDR3 is built from 12 residues. The germline gives CDR1 MNHEY, CDR2 SVGAGI. Trimming shortened V by 2 bases and J by 6 bases, and 8 bases separated the two germline ends. The CDR3 nucleotides are TGTGCCAGCAGTTACAAGGGGCGCGAGCAGTACTTC. Its protein is CASSYKGREQYF.

V is TRBV5-3 and J is TRBJ1-5; weak D call: TRBD1 (5 bases). TRBV5-3 is flagged as an ORF with uncertain function. The ends were cut back, 0 bases at V and 2 bases at J, with 12 bases in the middle. CDR3 length: 16 amino acids. The CDR3 nucleotides are TGTGCCAGAAGCTTGGGGTCTAGGGGAGGCAATCAGCCCCAGCATTTT. As protein: CARSLGSRGGNQPQHF.

J is TRBJ2-7 and V is TRBV19; 9 bases are shared with TRBD1. V shed 3 bases and J 3 bases; nucleotides not matched to a gene: 12. The V gene's germline CDR1 is LNHDA and CDR2 SQIVND (reference sequence). The CDR3 has 17 amino acids. CDR3 sequence reads: CASSIFFSGTGYYEQYF. The CDR3 coding sequence is TGTGCCAGTAGTATTTTTTTCTCCGGGACAGGGTACTACGAGCAGTACTTC.

The V call is TRBV4-1, the J call TRBJ1-3; D gene unclear. In germline, CDR1 is MGHRA, CDR2 YSYEKL. The V end lost 1 base, the J end lost 1 base, and 8 bases lay between the germline ends. This CDR3 is built from 15 residues. In DNA form, the CDR3 reads TGCGCCAGCAGCCAAGCTCCAGGATCTGGAAACACCATATATTTT. Amino acid sequence: CASSQAPGSGNTIYF.

This clone was detected once. This chain connects TRBV6-6 to TRBJ1-2; no clear D gene. V was cut by 2 bases and J by 4 bases, with 11 bases left in between. The CDR3 is made up of 14 amino acids. Germline CDR1 and CDR2: MNHNY and SVGAGI (reference sequence). Here the CDR3 reads CASSYGEFGYGYTF. As DNA, the CDR3 is TGTGCCAGCAGTTACGGGGAGTTCGGCTATGGCTACACCTTC.

The rearrangement joins TRBV7-9 to TRBJ1-2; D ambiguous. The V gene lost 7 bases and the J gene lost 0 bases, with 15 bases spanning the gap. CDR1 is SEHNR and CDR2 is FQNEAQ in the germline V gene (reference sequence). The CDR3 covers 15 residues. CDR3 sequence reads: CASITTETANYGYTF. The CDR3 DNA sequence: TGTGCCAGCATCACCACAGAGACCGCTAACTATGGCTACACCTTC. The full variable domain, in which reference TRBV7-9 and TRBJ1-2 provide the parts outside the CDR3, is DTGVSQNPRHKITKRGQNVTFRCDPISEHNRLYWYRQTLGQGPEFLTYFQNEAQLEKSRLLSDRFSAERPKGSFSTLEIQRTEQGDSAMYLCASITTETANYGYTFGSGTRLTVV.

The chain carries TRBV6-1 and TRBJ2-7, with a tentative D call TRBD2 (5 bases). Germline V gene data show CDR1 as MNHNS and CDR2 as SASEGT. Trimming took 6 bases from V and 0 from J, leaving 12 bases between them. The CDR3 is 14 amino acids. The CDR3 is CASSAGLNSYEQYF. Here the CDR3 DNA reads TGTGCCAGCAGCGCCGGACTGAACTCCTACGAGCAGTACTTC.

A word on this clone: The same CDR3 can be traced to other DNA sequences in this sample. The rearrangement links TRBV11-2 to TRBJ2-5, with D hard to call. Germline CDR1 and CDR2: SGHAT and FQNNGV. Trimming took 3 bases from V and 5 from J, leaving 7 bases between them. The CDR3 is 12 amino acids. CDR3 sequence: CASSLVGETQYF. The CDR3 region has the DNA TGTGCCAGCAGCTTGGTGGGTGAGACCCAGTACTTC.

The chain employs TRBV11-2 and TRBJ1-3; maybe TRBD1 (6 bases). CDR1 is SGHAT and CDR2 is FQNNGV in the germline V gene. The length of the CDR3 is 17 residues. V lost 4 bases to trimming and J lost 4 bases, with 20 bases between them. The CDR3 protein is CASSSSKSGAYGNTIYF. In DNA, the CDR3 is TGTGCCAGCAGCTCATCTAAGTCAGGGGCTTACGGAAACACCATATATTTT.

The chain links TRBV2 to TRBJ2-1; 14 nucleotides align to TRBD2. Germline CDR1 SNHLY, CDR2 FYNNEI. This CDR3 is 16 amino acids long. V shed 4 bases, J shed 5 bases, and the junction held 4 bases outside the gene matches. The CDR3 spells CASSVLTSGGDNEQFF. DNA of the CDR3: TGTGCCAGCAGTGTCCTGACTAGCGGGGGGGACAATGAGCAGTTCTTC.

This clone was recorded only once. In the same sample, other DNA sequences code for this CDR3. V and J are TRBV2 and TRBJ2-5, with D uncertain. Trimming took 9 bases from V and 1 from J, leaving 3 bases between them. Germline assignment: CDR1 SNHLY and CDR2 FYNNEI. The CDR3 spans 10 residues. For the CDR3, the DNA is TGTGCCAGTCTCCAAGAGACCCAGTACTTC. Protein: CASLQETQYF.

V usage is TRBV29-1 and J usage is TRBJ2-2; no definite D call. This CDR3 region has 12 residues. Germline V gene sequence: CDR1 SQVTM, CDR2 ANQGSEA. V lost 3 bases, J lost 6 bases, and 8 bases lay in between. CDR3 amino acids: CSVESIAGELFF. CDR3 bases: TGCAGCGTTGAGTCGATAGCCGGGGAGCTGTTTTTT.

The chain joins TRBV19 to TRBJ2-7, with 9 positions matching TRBD1. The CDR3 totals 16 residues. The V gene end was trimmed by 4 bases and the J gene end by 2 bases; junction bases not matched to a gene: 9. Per the germline V gene, CDR1 is LNHDA and CDR2 is SQIVND (reference sequence). The CDR3 loop reads CASSTGTGWSAYEQYF. The CDR3 bases are TGTGCCAGTAGTACCGGGACAGGGTGGAGCGCCTACGAGCAGTACTTC.

The V and J genes are TRBV7-8 and TRBJ2-2; 7 bases match TRBD2. This CDR3 has 15 amino acids. V shed 3 bases and J 4 bases; nucleotides not matched to a gene: 5. Per germline, CDR1 SGHVS and CDR2 FQNEAQ. This CDR3 is CASSFDGGFTGELFF. Written as DNA, the CDR3 is TGTGCCAGCAGCTTCGACGGGGGGTTCACCGGGGAGCTGTTTTTT.

The rearrangement links TRBV15 to TRBJ1-2; D is ambiguous. CDR3 length: 14 residues. V lost 2 bases to trimming and J lost 2 bases, with 9 bases between them. The V gene's germline CDR1 is LNHNV and CDR2 YYDKDF (reference sequence). CDR3 region: CATSRRTNNYGYTF. In nucleotides, the CDR3 is TGTGCCACCAGCAGAAGGACTAACAACTATGGCTACACCTTC. The full variable domain, its missing parts supplied by reference TRBV15 and TRBJ1-2, is DAMVIQNPRYQVTQFGKPVTLSCSQTLNHNVMYWYQQKSSQAPKLLFHYYDKDFNNEADTPDNFQSRRPNTSFCFLDIRSPGLGDTAMYLCATSRRTNNYGYTFGSGTRLTVV.

The chain joins TRBV19 to TRBJ1-1; D gene unclear. The germline CDR1 and CDR2 sequences are LNHDA and SQIVND (reference sequence). The CDR3 covers 15 residues. Trimming pared 4 bases from V and 1 base from J, leaving 13 bases between. CDR3 sequence (DNA): TGTGCCAGTAGTAGCCAATCGGACGGGAACACTGAAGCTTTCTTT. Residues: CASSSQSDGNTEAFF. Drawing the rest from reference TRBV19 and TRBJ1-1, the complete variable domain is DGGITQSPKYLFRKEGQNVTLSCEQNLNHDAMYWYRQDPGQGLRLIYYSQIVNDFQKGDIAEGYSVSREKKESFPLTVTSAQKNPTAFYLCASSSQSDGNTEAFFGQGTRLTVV.

The V and J genes are TRBV2 and TRBJ2-7; 9 bases agree with TRBD1. Looked up from germline, CDR1 is SNHLY and CDR2 is FYNNEI. The CDR3 consists of 16 residues. V lost 1 base and J lost 5; bases outside the gene matches: 9. Here the CDR3 reads CASSEDRTGASDEQYF. The CDR3 nucleotides are TGTGCCAGCAGTGAAGATCGGACAGGGGCTTCGGACGAGCAGTACTTC.